The T cell receptor beta chain described here comes from a study of human T cells and chemical hapten exposure. Study-level information: Investigators sensitized around 2 cm by around 2 cm of upper inner arm skin with 2% DPC. Study-wide results and caveats: Expanded TCR counts at PT1 went up together with patch test score, a positive correlation.

Time point meaning: patch test 2, 6 weeks after DPC sensitization. Treatment described: therapeutic diphenylcyclopropenone sensitization with weekly scalp DPC. Alopecia patients deemed DPC-suitable, aged 18 to 70, excluding pregnancy. V lost 3 bases and J lost 5, with 8 bases in between. This CDR3 region has 11 residues. Germline V lookup: CDR1 GTSNPN, CDR2 SVGIG (reference sequence). This clonotype was picked up a small number of times. Its antigen is not known. It was the library that attached unique molecular identifiers to individual cDNA molecules. One entry per CDR3 protein, called by TCRdb with MiXCR from the RACE reads. The sample contains about 95,000 distinct CDR3 sequences, more than 9.5% of which appear only once.

Sequenced material: whole blood, taken in connection with sensitization to the hapten diphenylcyclopropenone (DPC). V and J are TRBV30 and TRBJ2-7; no reliable D call. The TCR originated in a woman in her forties with alopecia areata. Some clones in this sample may be carry-over from other donors' samples. CDR3 protein: CAWSSDHEQYF. The CDR3 DNA reads TGTGCCTGGAGCTCAGACCACGAGCAGTACTTC.